This passage covers 21 T cell receptor beta chains from one sample sequenced in a study of read filtering for tumor transcriptome and immune sequencing. Molecular barcoded adaptors covering alpha/delta and beta/gamma chains were used on 400 to 450 ng RNA. TCRdb re-called the reads with MiXCR, one entry per CDR3 protein. The sample consists of about 57,000 distinct CDR3 sequences, 20% to 25% of them appearing once. The sample taken for sequencing was a population of CD138-negative cells sorted from bone marrow. These receptors were obtained from a donor aged 40 or older with multiple myeloma.

The gene calls are TRBV11-2 and TRBJ2-3; D perhaps matches TRBD2 (5 bases). Trimming pared 0 bases from V and 6 bases from J, leaving 31 bases between. The V gene's germline CDR1 is SGHAT and CDR2 FQNNGV. The length of the CDR3 is 21 residues. CDR3 residues: CASSLESPLVRRTDKRDTQYF. DNA of the CDR3: TGTGCCAGCAGCTTAGAATCCCCCCTAGTACGGAGGACTGACAAGAGGGATACGCAGTATTTT.

This clonotype was detected ten times or more. The genes are TRBV12-3 or TRBV12-4 and TRBJ2-7; D tentatively reads TRBD1 or TRBD2 (5 bases each). V was cut by 5 bases and J by 2 bases, with 13 bases left in between. The CDR3 is 14 amino acids. In nucleotides, the CDR3 is TGTGCCAGCAGTGTCGGGACGTCCACCTACGAGCAGTACTTC. It encodes CASSVGTSTYEQYF.

This clonotype was observed many times. This chain links TRBV4-1 with TRBJ2-1, with TRBD2 identical over 9 bases. Germline-derived CDR1 and CDR2 are MGHRA and YSYEKL. Trimming cost V 0 bases and J 5 bases; bases outside gene matches: 11. The CDR3 length is 18 residues. CDR3 sequence: CASSQDWVGREGHNEQFF. The CDR3 region has the DNA TGCGCCAGCAGCCAAGATTGGGTGGGGCGGGAGGGCCACAATGAGCAGTTCTTC.

This clonotype was found many times. The genes are TRBV5-1 and TRBJ2-7; 9 bases are shared with TRBD1. Per germline, CDR1 SGHRS and CDR2 YFSETQ. V shed 4 bases, J shed 5 bases, and the junction held 13 bases outside the gene matches. The CDR3 is 16 residues long. CDR3 protein: CASSAAVGTGRNEQYF. CDR3 nucleotides: TGCGCCAGCAGCGCTGCCGTGGGGACAGGGCGGAACGAGCAGTACTTC.

Concerning this clonotype itself: This may be a read error, as it is one base from a much larger clone. The rearrangement uses TRBV12-3 or TRBV12-4 and TRBJ1-1; no reliable D call. The CDR3 runs to 12 residues. This CDR3 is CASSFGETEASF. The DNA of the CDR3 is TGTGCCAGCAGTTTCGGTGAGACTGAAGCTTCCTTT.

This clonotype was observed at least ten times. This chain connects TRBV20-1 to TRBJ2-5; the D is unclear. The V end was cut by 0 bases, the J end by 2 bases, with 4 bases between. Germline V gene sequence: CDR1 DFQATT, CDR2 SNEGSKA (reference sequence). The CDR3 covers 12 residues. The CDR3 coding sequence is TGCAGTGCTAGAGAGGTTCAAGAGACCCAGTACTTC. Its protein is CSAREVQETQYF.

About this clonotype: It may be a read error: a sequence one base away is much more abundant. The rearrangement uses TRBV10-2 and TRBJ2-2, with 8 bases identical to TRBD1. The ends lost 8 bases at V and 6 bases at J; junction bases unmatched: 8. CDR1 WSHSY and CDR2 SAAADI come from the germline V gene. The CDR3 has 14 residues. CDR3 protein: CASGSLTGAGELFF. The DNA for the CDR3 is TGCGCCAGCGGAAGTCTGACAGGGGCCGGGGAGCTGTTTTTT.

This clonotype has ten or more counts. V is TRBV27 and J is TRBJ2-3; unclear D gene. V was pared by 4 bases and J by 4 bases, with 6 bases between. This CDR3 has 12 amino acids. Germline assignment: CDR1 MNHEY and CDR2 SMNVEV (reference sequence). DNA of the CDR3: TGTGCCAGCAGTTCCTCGGCAGATACGCAGTATTTT. Amino acids: CASSSSADTQYF.

This clonotype was recorded at least ten times. This rearrangement joins TRBV6-5 to TRBJ1-4; tentative D call: TRBD1 (6 bases). Germline lookup yields CDR1 MNHEY and CDR2 SVGAGI. V shed 4 bases and J shed 7 bases, with 19 bases lying between them. The CDR3 spans 16 residues. Written as DNA, the CDR3 is TGTGCCAGCAGTTCATTGGGAGGGGGTAGGAGTGAAAAACTGTTTTTT. It encodes CASSSLGGGRSEKLFF.

This clonotype was recorded at least ten times. V is TRBV20-1 and J is TRBJ2-7; the match to TRBD2 covers 11 bases. Per the germline V gene, CDR1 is DFQATT and CDR2 is SNEGSKA (reference sequence). The V segment lost 7 bases and the J segment 3 bases; nucleotides outside the gene matches: 11. The length of the CDR3 is 15 residues. The CDR3 nucleotides are TGCAGTGGCCAGACCCCTAGCGGGGGGTTCTACGAGCAGTACTTC. This translates into CSGQTPSGGFYEQYF.

There are many counts of this clonotype. This chain connects TRBV6-6 to TRBJ2-1, with 8 bases lining up with TRBD1. CDR1 MNHNY and CDR2 SVGAGI come from the germline V gene (reference sequence). V trimming: 8 bases; J trimming: 4 bases; junction bases outside the gene matches: 10. The CDR3 runs 15 residues. The CDR3 nucleotides read TGTGCCAGCCAAGTCCAGGGGGCAAATTACAATGAGCAGTTCTTC. Its translation: CASQVQGANYNEQFF.

There are a few counts of this clonotype. The V gene is TRBV5-8, the J gene TRBJ1-5; weak D call: TRBD1 (5 bases). Germline CDR1 is SGHTS and CDR2 is YDEGEE. The germline V and J ends were trimmed by 2 bases and 7 bases, with 10 bases remaining between them. This CDR3 spans 13 amino acids. The CDR3 is CASSFAGTQPQHF. The CDR3, as DNA: TGTGCCAGCAGCTTCGCGGGGACCCAGCCCCAGCATTTT.

The chain is built from TRBV10-2 and TRBJ2-2; 7 bases are a match to TRBD2. The CDR3 has 13 residues. CDR1 is WSHSY, CDR2 SAAADI, per germline. V gave up 7 bases and J gave up 6 bases; unmatched junction bases: 5. DNA for the CDR3: TGCGCCAGCATGTTCGCGGGGGCCGGGGAGCTGTTTTTT. It yields the protein CASMFAGAGELFF.

This clonotype was counted ten times or more. The chain recombines TRBV7-2 with TRBJ2-7; D is undetermined. The V end was cut by 5 bases, the J end by 2 bases, with 13 bases between. This CDR3 is 14 amino acids long. Germline assignment: CDR1 SGHTA and CDR2 FQGNSA. The CDR3 region is CASSPSYGTYEQYF. The CDR3 DNA reads as TGTGCCAGCAGCCCATCATATGGGACCTACGAGCAGTACTTC.

This clonotype showed up many times. V and J are TRBV7-9 and TRBJ2-3; D not resolved. The CDR3 contains 16 residues. Germline V gene data show CDR1 as SEHNR and CDR2 as FQNEAQ (reference sequence). V was pared by 5 bases and J by 4 bases, with 19 bases between. CDR3 region: CASSLILVGYADTQYF. CDR3 in DNA: TGTGCCAGCAGCCTAATCCTGGTAGGGTACGCAGATACGCAGTATTTT.

This clonotype was detected once. This may arise from a read error, as a much more abundant clone is one base away. The V and J genes are TRBV7-8 and TRBJ2-3, with no clear D. The germline CDR1 and CDR2 sequences are SGHVS and FQNEAQ. The CDR3 length is 12 residues. The ends were cut back, 5 bases at V and 5 bases at J, with 8 bases in the middle. For the CDR3, the DNA is TGTGCCAGCAGCCCGGTGGGAGATACGCAGTATTTT. Translation gives CASSPVGDTQYF.

Many counts were recorded for this clonotype. This rearrangement joins TRBV20-1 to TRBJ2-2; D ambiguous. Trimming removed 1 base at V and 0 bases at J, with 12 bases between. Germline V gives CDR1 DFQATT, CDR2 SNEGSKA (reference sequence). There are 16 residues in the CDR3. DNA of the CDR3: TGCAGTGCTAGAGGGGTCAGTGGGGCGAACACCGGGGAGCTGTTTTTT. Translation: CSARGVSGANTGELFF.

This clonotype has ten or more counts. The J gene is TRBJ2-1, the V gene TRBV29-1, with D unresolved. The CDR3 sequence is 13 residues long. V was pared by 6 bases and J by 0 bases, with 9 bases between. Germline V gives CDR1 SQVTM, CDR2 ANQGSEA. CDR3 amino acids: CSVTPSSYNEQFF. In nucleotides, the CDR3 is TGCAGCGTAACCCCTAGCTCCTACAATGAGCAGTTCTTC.

The rearrangement uses TRBV20-1 and TRBJ2-3, with D unclear. The CDR3 sequence is 14 residues long. Trimming left V 5 bases short and J 2 bases short, with 14 bases between. Germline loops: CDR1 DFQATT, CDR2 SNEGSKA (reference sequence). This chain's CDR3 is CSAQVSFATDTQYF. The CDR3 DNA reads as TGCAGTGCTCAAGTGTCCTTTGCCACAGATACGCAGTATTTT.

The sample holds many counts of this clonotype. V gene TRBV29-1 combines with J gene TRBJ2-3; D might be TRBD2 (5 bases). The CDR3 is 14 amino acids. V gave up 0 bases and J gave up 13 bases, with 20 bases separating them. Germline V gene sequence: CDR1 SQVTM, CDR2 ANQGSEA. The CDR3 is CSVEEERHGPEEYF. Here the CDR3 DNA reads TGCAGCGTTGAAGAAGAGCGGCACGGCCCGGAGGAGTATTTT.

This clonotype has at least ten counts. This chain connects TRBV24-1 to TRBJ1-1; no reliable D call. In germline, CDR1 is KGHDR, CDR2 SFDVKD. The CDR3 length is 12 residues. V gave up 4 bases and J gave up 8 bases, with 10 bases separating them. The CDR3 here is CATSDGRGEAFF. The CDR3 bases are TGTGCCACCAGTGACGGCCGAGGGGAAGCTTTCTTT.